These T cell receptor beta chains were read from a single sample in a study of Ad26.COV2.S vaccination and SARS-CoV-2 variants. Here immunoSEQ multiplex PCR was the method, and the copy in TCRdb shows in-frame clones only, minus some. The sample lists some 450,000 clones; 90% were seen once. The sample consisted of peripheral blood, taken in a trial of Ad26.COV2.S vaccine versus placebo. The source of these receptors is a person aged 18-65 years who received the Ad26.COV2.S COVID-19 vaccine or a placebo. Both conserved end residues are part of each CDR3. A D gene is named only where the DNA matches it firmly. A clone size is listed for some rows: how often the clone was seen (once, few, many), or a class if it is expanded.

. | few | TRBJ2-3 | TRBV2 | TGTGCCAGCAAAATCGGGAAGGGCTCAGATACGCAGTATTTT | CASKIGKGSDTQYF
. | . | TRBJ1-6 | TRBV27 | TGTGCCAGCAGGGGGGGGGCCTATAATTCACCCCTCCACTTT | CASRGGAYNSPLHF
TRBD2 | . | TRBJ2-2 | TRBV5-8 | TGTGCCAGCAGCTTGGCGAGCGGGAAGAACACCGGGGAGCTGTTTTTT | CASSLASGKNTGELFF
TRBD2 | . | TRBJ2-1 | TRBV4-2 | TGTGCCAGCAGCCAAGAACGGACTAGCGAGAACAATGAGCAGTTCTTC | CASSQERTSENNEQFF
TRBD2 | . | TRBJ2-1 | TRBV28 | TGTGCCAGCAGTTCAGGACTAGCGGGTAGCTCCTACAATGAGCAGTTCTTC | CASSSGLAGSSYNEQFF
. | . | TRBJ1-5 | TRBV28 | TGTGCCAGCAGTTTCGGGCATTCACGGCATTTT | CASSFGHSRHF
TRBD1 | . | TRBJ1-5 | TRBV25-1 | TGTGCCAGCAGTGGGGGGCAGCTGACAGGGGGCGCTCAGCCCCAGCATTTT | CASSGGQLTGGAQPQHF
. | . | TRBJ1-5 | TRBV2 | TGTGCCAGCAGCCCTAGCCCCAGTTCGGATCAGCCCCAGCATTTT | CASSPSPSSDQPQHF
. | . | TRBJ2-7 | TRBV6-5 | TGTGCCAGCAGCCGTAACTACGAGCAGTACTTC | CASSRNYEQYF
TRBD2 | few | TRBJ2-3 | TRBV6-2/TRBV6-3 | TGTGCCAGCAGTTATCGGGAGGTAGATACGCAGTATTTT | CASSYREVDTQYF
. | . | TRBJ2-5 | TRBV5-1 | TGCGCCAGCAGCTTGAGGAATTCTCAAGAGACCCAGTACTTC | CASSLRNSQETQYF
. | . | TRBJ1-4 | TRBV13 | TGTGCCAGCAGCTTAGGACTACGGGACATTTATGAAAAACTGTTTTTT | CASSLGLRDIYEKLFF
. | . | TRBJ1-4 | TRBV30 | TGTGCCTGGAGTGTTAATGAAAAACTGTTTTTT | CAWSVNEKLFF
. | . | TRBJ2-1 | TRBV24-1 | TGTGCCACCAGCGGGGGGGACAGGGTAATCAATGAGCAGTTCTTC | CATSGGDRVINEQFF
TRBD1 | . | TRBJ1-2 | TRBV18 | TGTGCCAGCTCGCCATCCGACAGGGGGCGCGCCTTC | CASSPSDRGRAF
. | . | TRBJ2-7 | TRBV18 | TGTGCCAGCTCACCAATACACGAGGAGGGCTACGAGCAGTACTTC | CASSPIHEEGYEQYF
TRBD2 | . | TRBJ2-1 | TRBV7-3 | TGTGCCAGCAGCGTTAGCGGGGGCATTTACAATGAGCAGTTCTTC | CASSVSGGIYNEQFF
TRBD1 | . | TRBJ2-4 | TRBV28 | TGTGCCAGCAGTTTATTGGTCTGGGGTGAGGGACAGGGAATTCAGTACTTC | CASSLLVWGEGQGIQYF
. | . | TRBJ1-2 | TRBV29-1 | TGCAGCGTTGAAGGGACGATCTTAAATGGCTACACCTTC | CSVEGTILNGYTF
TRBD1 | . | TRBJ2-7 | TRBV6-2/TRBV6-3 | TGTGCCAGCAGTTCCATCCCTGTGGGGACAGGGATTATCTACGAGCAGTACTTC | CASSSIPVGTGIIYEQYF
. | . | TRBJ1-1 | TRBV12-3/TRBV12-4 | TGTGCCAGCAGTTCCCCAGGGGCGACTGAAGCTTTCTTT | CASSSPGATEAFF
. | . | TRBJ2-1 | TRBV14 | TGTGCCAGCAGCCTAGTCCCATATGAGCAGTTCTTC | CASSLVPYEQFF
TRBD1 | . | TRBJ1-6 | TRBV28 | TGTGCCAGCAGTTGGACAGGCCTAAATGATAATTCACCCCTCCACTTT | CASSWTGLNDNSPLHF
. | . | TRBJ1-6 | TRBV2 | TGTGCCAGCAGTGAGTCTTCGGGCGCCTATAATTCACCCCTCCACTTT | CASSESSGAYNSPLHF
. | . | TRBJ2-4 | TRBV2 | TGTGCCAGCGGGGGGCTGCATACACAAGACAAAAACATTCAGTACTTC | CASGGLHTQDKNIQYF
. | . | TRBJ1-4 | TRBV28 | TGTGCCAGCAGTTTAGCCGTCCTCGGGGGCGGTGAAAAACTGTTTTTT | CASSLAVLGGGEKLFF